The 17 T cell receptor beta chains below were found in one sample sequenced in a study of T cell repertoires in cytomegalovirus infection. Via MiXCR, TCRdb re-called the reads, giving one row per CDR3 protein. The sample shows roughly 280,000 distinct CDR3 sequences, about 13% of them seen only once. Sample: PBMCs. Source of these receptors: a human donor in good health (CMV status not recorded). Some clones in this sample may be carry-over from other donors' samples.

The chain recombines TRBV20-1 with TRBJ2-1; D remains unclear. CDR3 length: 15 amino acids. CDR1 is DFQATT, CDR2 SNEGSKA, per germline (reference sequence). V lost 6 bases to trimming and J lost 1 base, with 16 bases between them. CDR3 loop: CSAKRGTTSYNEQFF. The CDR3 region has the DNA TGCAGTGCAAAGAGAGGCACCACTTCCTACAATGAGCAGTTCTTC.

This clonotype was found many times. DNA for the CDR3: TGTGCCAGCAGTTTACTCGCGGGGGCTACTGAGACCCAGTACTTC. Amino acids: CASSLLAGATETQYF. The chain uses TRBV12-3 or TRBV12-4 and TRBJ2-5; tentative D call: TRBD2 (7 bases). The CDR3 sequence is 15 residues long. V lost 2 bases and J lost 5, with 15 bases in between.

This clonotype occurred a few times. The chain joins TRBV20-1 to TRBJ2-1, with TRBD2 matching over 10 bases. Germline lookup yields CDR1 DFQATT and CDR2 SNEGSKA (reference sequence). V gave up 8 bases and J gave up 2 bases; unmatched junction bases: 3. The CDR3 sequence is 13 residues long. Here the CDR3 reads CSSLAGTYNEQFF. Written as DNA, the CDR3 is TGCAGTTCACTAGCGGGGACCTACAATGAGCAGTTCTTC.

Many counts were recorded for this clonotype. The chain combines TRBV4-1 with TRBJ2-3, with 13 bases aligning to TRBD2. The V gene end was trimmed by 5 bases and the J gene end by 2 bases; junction bases not matched to a gene: 7. The CDR3 length is 17 residues. The V gene's germline CDR1 is MGHRA and CDR2 YSYEKL. This CDR3 reads CASSSPGLAGITDTQYF. The CDR3, as DNA: TGCGCCAGCAGCAGCCCGGGACTAGCGGGGATCACAGATACGCAGTATTTT.

This clonotype was seen at least ten times. This chain connects TRBV7-9 to TRBJ1-2, with a weak D call TRBD1 (5 bases). CDR3 length: 14 residues. V lost 5 bases and J 7 bases, leaving 17 bases between the germline ends. Germline V gene sequence: CDR1 SEHNR, CDR2 FQNEAQ (reference sequence). This CDR3 reads CASSLDTQTGGYTF. The DNA of the CDR3 is TGTGCCAGCAGCCTGGACACCCAAACCGGTGGCTACACCTTC.

At least ten counts were recorded for this clonotype. V usage is TRBV29-1 and J usage is TRBJ2-1; TRBD2 matches at 11 bases. The junction had 10 bases not matched to a gene; V was cut back by 6 bases and J by 3 bases. This CDR3 comprises 16 residues. Germline-derived CDR1 and CDR2 are SQVTM and ANQGSEA. This CDR3 is CSVAPLTSGSYNEQFF. CDR3 in DNA: TGCAGCGTCGCCCCCCTCACTAGCGGGAGCTACAATGAGCAGTTCTTC.

Points on this clonotype: This sequence may be a read error, since a much larger clone differs from it by one base. The conserved final phenylalanine or tryptophan is absent from the CDR3, which likely points to a read error. The V and J genes are TRBV7-3 and TRBJ2-5, with D possibly TRBD1 on 5 matching bases. The CDR3 consists of 14 residues. Trimming removed 5 bases at V and 2 bases at J, with 12 bases between. CDR1 and CDR2 from the germline V gene are SGHTA and FQGTGA. CDR3 nucleotides: TGTGCCAGCAGCCTACCGACAGATCAAGAGACCCAGTACTCC. Protein product: CASSLPTDQETQYS.

In its sample, this clonotype was seen many times. The gene calls are TRBV7-8 and TRBJ1-6, with no clear D. Germline V gene lookup returns CDR1 SGHVS and CDR2 FQNEAQ. This CDR3 is 14 amino acids long. V lost 2 bases and J 14 bases, leaving 16 bases between the germline ends. The DNA for the CDR3 is TGTGCCAGCAGCTTAAAAGCCGGCTTGGTGGCCCTCCACTTT. This encodes CASSLKAGLVALHF.

Here the CDR3 DNA reads TGTGCCAGCAGACCGGGACAGCAACTCTACGAGCAGTACTTC. Its translation: CASRPGQQLYEQYF. The rearrangement uses TRBV12-3 or TRBV12-4 and TRBJ2-7; TRBD1 matches 7 bases. CDR3 length: 14 amino acids. V dropped 6 bases and J dropped 3; count of bases not matched to a gene: 8.

This clonotype has a count of ten or more. This rearrangement joins TRBV7-2 to TRBJ1-5, with a tentative D call TRBD1 (5 bases). Trimming removed 5 bases from V and 4 bases from J, with 24 bases in between. The CDR3 runs to 18 residues. In germline, CDR1 is SGHTA, CDR2 FQGNSA. The CDR3: CASSPNVGGIGGNQPQHF. For the CDR3, the DNA is TGTGCCAGCAGCCCAAACGTTGGGGGGATAGGCGGGAATCAGCCCCAGCATTTT. The full variable domain, rest sourced from reference TRBV7-2 and TRBJ1-5, is GAGVSQSPSNKVTEKGKDVELRCDPISGHTALYWYRQSLGQGLEFLIYFQGNSAPDKSGLPSDRFSAERTGGSVSTLTIQRTQQEDSAVYLCASSPNVGGIGGNQPQHFGDGTRLSIL.

This clonotype came up a few times. The V and J genes are TRBV2 and TRBJ2-7, with no clear D. V gave up 7 bases and J gave up 0 bases, with 7 bases separating them. CDR3 length: 12 amino acids. CDR1 is SNHLY and CDR2 is FYNNEI in the germline V gene. CDR3 loop: CASIAVSYEQYF. DNA for the CDR3: TGTGCCAGCATCGCGGTCTCCTACGAGCAGTACTTC.

This clonotype was observed a handful of times. The gene calls are TRBV5-1 and TRBJ2-7, with D tentatively TRBD1 or TRBD2 (5 bases each). V lost 0 bases and J 3 bases, leaving 10 bases between the germline ends. Germline V gene sequence: CDR1 SGHRS, CDR2 YFSETQ. CDR3 length equals 14 residues. The CDR3 nucleotides are TGCGCCAGCAGCTTGGACTTGGGGGACTACGAGCAGTACTTC. Amino acids: CASSLDLGDYEQYF.

Remarks on this clonotype: Germline and junction disagree at one end, which may indicate a read error. The chain couples TRBV24-1 to TRBJ2-1, with 7 nucleotides matching TRBD2. Germline V gene sequence: CDR1 KGHDR, CDR2 SFDVKD. This CDR3 is 16 amino acids long. CDR3 region: CATSGPGGSSYNVQFF. Written as DNA, the CDR3 is TGTGCCACCAGTGGCCCGGGGGGAAGCTCCTACAATGTGCAGTTCTTC.

This sequence joins TRBV29-1 and TRBJ1-1; 7 positions match TRBD1. V trimming: 6 bases; J trimming: 0 bases; junction bases outside the gene matches: 7. This CDR3 contains 14 residues. The germline V gene encodes CDR1 SQVTM and CDR2 ANQGSEA. CDR3: CSVGQTKMNTEAFF. As DNA, the CDR3 is TGCAGCGTGGGACAGACAAAAATGAACACTGAAGCTTTCTTT.

The chain combines TRBV28 with TRBJ2-2, with 13 bases matching TRBD2. V gave up 5 bases and J gave up 6 bases; unmatched junction bases: 12. The germline V gene has CDR1 MDHEN and CDR2 SYDVKM. The CDR3 spans 18 residues. CDR3 protein: CASSLRTSGSVRSGELFF. CDR3 nucleotide sequence: TGTGCCAGCAGTCTCCGGACTAGCGGGAGTGTGAGATCCGGGGAGCTGTTTTTT.

The V and J genes are TRBV6-2 or TRBV6-3 and TRBJ2-7; D is uncertain. Germline V lookup: CDR1 MNHEY, CDR2 SVGEGT. The CDR3 extends over 13 amino acids. The V end lost 6 bases, the J end lost 3 bases, and 12 bases lay between the germline ends. The CDR3, as DNA: TGTGCCAGCAGATTGACACCTCTCTACGAGCAGTACTTC. This codes for CASRLTPLYEQYF.

The table lists this clonotype with many counts. The J gene is TRBJ2-3, the V gene TRBV6-1; unclear D gene. Germline V CDR1 and CDR2: MNHNS, SASEGT. V was pared by 1 base and J by 2 bases, with 7 bases between. The CDR3 has 14 amino acids. The DNA for the CDR3 is TGTGCCAGCAGTGAAGGAACAGACACAGATACGCAGTATTTT. Its translation is CASSEGTDTDTQYF.